The 5 T cell receptor beta chains listed next were all sequenced from one sample in a study of cytomegalovirus exposure and HLA in healthy donors. The PCR contained 60 Vbeta and 13 Jbeta primers. TCRdb keeps only in-frame clones here, not all; method: immunoSEQ multiplex PCR. The sample carries roughly 150,000 clones, 68% recorded once. The sample taken for sequencing was PBMCs. These receptors all stem from a man aged 30 to 45 in good health and CMV-seropositive.

This clone turned up a few times. The gene calls are TRBV5-1 and TRBJ1-2; TRBD1 aligns across 11 bases. CDR1 and CDR2 from the germline V gene are SGHRS and YFSETQ. The CDR3 is 19 residues long. J gave up 7 bases and V 3 bases, and 20 bases lay outside the gene matches. CDR3 protein: CASSWSGGQGEIGRFGYTF. DNA of the CDR3: TGCGCCAGCAGCTGGTCAGGGGGACAGGGGGAAATTGGTAGATTTGGCTACACCTTC.

A single count supports this clone. V is TRBV9 and J is TRBJ2-1; no clear D gene. The CDR3 contains 11 residues. V was cut by 0 bases and J by 12 bases, with 7 bases left in between. Germline CDR1 SGDLS, CDR2 YYNGEE. CDR3 nucleotides: TGTGCCAGCAGCGTAGGGTGCGGGCAGTTCTTC. Protein: CASSVGCGQFF.

The rearrangement joins TRBV7-9 to TRBJ2-3; 9 nucleotides agree with TRBD1. CDR1 is SEHNR, CDR2 FQNEAQ, per germline (reference sequence). V lost 4 bases, J lost 2 bases, and 7 bases stayed unmatched. The CDR3 spans 16 residues. The CDR3 bases are TGTGCCAGCAGCTCGTCCACAGGGGGCGCCACAGATACGCAGTATTTT. The encoded protein is CASSSSTGGATDTQYF.

The chain employs TRBV2 and TRBJ2-7; D is perhaps TRBD1 (6 bases). Deletions cut 6 bases from V and 3 bases from J, with 15 bases between. The germline V gene encodes CDR1 SNHLY and CDR2 FYNNEI. This CDR3 contains 14 residues. The DNA of the CDR3 is TGTGCCAGCAGGAAGGACAGCACTAACTACGAGCAGTACTTC. Amino acids: CASRKDSTNYEQYF.

The chain joins TRBV11-3 to TRBJ2-3; D perhaps matches TRBD2 (5 bases). The CDR3 runs 17 residues. Germline V gives CDR1 SGHNT, CDR2 YENEEA. With 5 bases removed from V and 5 bases from J, the gap between germline ends came to 23 bases. The CDR3 spells CASSHAAETPLEDTQYF. The DNA of the CDR3 is TGTGCCAGCAGCCATGCAGCGGAGACCCCCCTCGAAGATACGCAGTATTTT.